This entry describes one TCR beta chain. The antigen it binds to is not known. No base quality information exists; no much larger clone differs at one position. TCR beta CDR3 regions were amplified from RNA transcripts. The TCR CDR3 was subjected to a first round of RT-PCR using the HTBI primer set and the Qiagen OneStep RT-PCR kit. The libraries were constructed in a second round of multiplex PCR and then size-selected and purified. Sequencing of the libraries was done on an Illumina HiSeq2000 using paired-end 100 bp reads. Per the original workflow: SOAPnuke was used to process the raw data, with reads discarded if the reads contained adapters or uncalled bases, had a mean Phred below 15, or lacked an exact constant-primer or identifier match. High-quality paired reads were merged with COPE v1.2.5, and unique nucleotide sequences were defined as clonotypes. MiTCR v1.1 was used to align the clonotypes against IMGT TRBV, TRBD and TRBJ reference segments. Only V-J combinations with frequency above 0.0001, covering about 99% of repertoires, were analysed. A TCS score was defined as the ratio between F50 (clonal expansion) and ExV (chaos), using BLOSUM62-based TCRdist between CDR3 peptides within each V-J. Welch's t-statistics and random forest reduced around 510 V-J features to around 14, which were used in a naive Bayes classifier (R e1071). TCRdb reprocessed the public reads (quality trimming at Q25 with fastp, clone calling with MiXCR) and kept in-frame beta chains. Each CDR3 protein gets just one entry, which takes the most common genes and DNA from the rows behind it. The V and J calls come from TCRdb's annotation, not from the publication. The table for this sample lists 94,000 or so distinct CDR3 sequences; 51% of them were counted only once. Clones ranked in the top ten supply roughly 29% of the sample.

The CDR3 numbers 14 residues from cysteine through phenylalanine. Only CDR3 DNA is held: 42 bases, read in frame from base 1. Taken from the germline V gene (reference sequence), the CDR1 and CDR2 loops are SEHNR and FQNEAQ. V lost 5 bases and J lost 6 bases, and the count of bases not matched to a germline gene is 9. The sample originates from a study of T cells in Graves' hyperthyroidism and ophthalmopathy (dated by TCRdb to about 2019). Notes on the research overall: Peripheral blood samples were taken at initial diagnosis, before any treatment was given. TCR V-J signatures able to tell the groups apart were searched for in a discovery cohort of 90 to 100 patients, of whom approximately 40 had Graves' ophthalmopathy and around 57 had stable Graves' hyperthyroidism. An independent validation cohort of about 19 hyperthyroidism patients and approximately 16 patients who later progressed to ophthalmopathy tested prospective prediction of ophthalmopathy. For training and testing, the 100 or so patients in the discovery cohort were randomly divided in a 7:3 ratio. The study also compared thyroid tissue and blood T-cell repertoires from about six Graves' hyperthyroidism patients. After sampling, hyperthyroidism patients received methimazole starting at 30 mg daily, and ophthalmopathy patients received high-dose intravenous methylprednisolone. The paper reports TCR Vbeta CDR3 sequencing of 140 or so peripheral blood samples: 43 ophthalmopathy, about 75 hyperthyroidism and some 17 progressor patients. On the study overall, not on this receptor specifically: A model built on a 13 V-J signature distinguished ophthalmopathy from stable hyperthyroidism, reaching roughly 88% sensitivity and around 81% specificity in cross-validation and 80%/75% in testing. No statistical method was used to set the sample size in advance, and investigators knew the group allocation. In validation, the model predicted progression to ophthalmopathy with 60% to 71% sensitivity and approximately 78% specificity, a median of roughly seven months before onset. Most expanded thyroid clonotypes (frequency above 0.001) were also found in blood, which suggests that blood repertoires may mirror thyroid immune responses.

Graves' hyperthyroidism was defined as stable when no progression to ophthalmopathy occurred over 18 months of follow-up. Hyperthyroidism patients were newly diagnosed, had a disease duration of under 2 months, and were aged 18 to 65 years. Exclusion was applied to patients with uncontrolled infections, other autoimmune diseases, pregnancy or lactation. Diagnoses were established on the basis of clinical symptoms, serum thyroxine and TRAb, thyroid ultrasound, and orbital computed tomography. PBMCs were separated from approximately 9.9 ml of fresh peripheral blood using Ficoll-Paque density gradient centrifugation. Total RNA was extracted with Trizol reagent, and quality was checked on an Agilent 2100 Bioanalyzer.

Sequencing was performed on blood. The sequence derives from a woman between 35 and 50 years old with Graves' hyperthyroidism. This receptor chain uses TRBV7-9 and TRBJ1-2, with 7 junctional bases fitting TRBD1. The CDR3 sequence is CASSRTQGGDGYTF. The sequenced DNA is TGTGCCAGCAGCCGGACCCAGGGGGGGGATGGCTACACCTTC.